This is a list of T cell receptor beta chains from one sample in a study of sequential checkpoint blockade in melanoma. Generated by immunoSEQ multiplex PCR, the TCRdb table keeps only in-frame clones and is missing some. The repertoire has 35,000 to 40,000 clones, 32% of them found once; the top ten carry under 2%. Material: tumor tissue (inferred from file names), obtained from a patient given nivolumab and ipilimumab in sequence. These receptors were taken from a human donor with melanoma. CDR3s include the opening cysteine and the closing phenylalanine or tryptophan. Fields, in order: CDR3 protein, CDR3 DNA, clone size, V gene, D gene, J gene. The D gene is left open where the match is weak. Clone size is given for some rows only: seen once, a few or many times, or a class if the clone is expanded.

CASSSSVGSGNTIYF | TGTGCCAGCAGCTCTAGTGTAGGCTCTGGAAACACCATATATTTT | . | TRBV11-3 | . | TRBJ1-3
CASSHRDRDTDTQYF | TGTGCCAGCAGCCATCGCGACAGAGACACAGATACGCAGTATTTT | few | TRBV11-3 | . | TRBJ2-3
CASSDHSRAYNEQFF | TGTGCCAGCAGCGACCACTCCCGGGCCTACAATGAGCAGTTCTTC | . | TRBV14 | . | TRBJ2-1
CASTGGNSNQPQHF | TGTGCCAGCACCGGGGGGAATAGCAATCAGCCCCAGCATTTT | few | TRBV6-8 | . | TRBJ1-5
CASRSSGTRQYF | TGTGCCAGTAGGTCCTCCGGGACACGGCAGTACTTC | . | TRBV19 | . | TRBJ2-7
CASSESGRGQQPQHF | TGCGCCAGCAGTGAGTCGGGTAGGGGACAACAGCCCCAGCATTTT | . | TRBV10-2 | . | TRBJ1-5
CASSRGQDTDTQYF | TGTGCCAGCAGCCGCGGACAGGACACAGATACGCAGTATTTT | many | TRBV11-3 | TRBD1 | TRBJ2-3
CASSINGLGTEAADTQYF | TGTGCCAGTAGCATTAACGGGTTAGGGACCGAAGCTGCAGATACGCAGTATTTT | . | TRBV19 | . | TRBJ2-3
CASSPSGGTSLKQYF | TGTGCCAGCAGCCCTAGCGGGGGAACTTCTTTGAAGCAGTACTTC | few | TRBV11-3 | TRBD2 | TRBJ2-7
CASSLGGTGPYGYTF | TGTGCCAGCAGCTTAGGGGGGACAGGGCCCTATGGCTACACCTTC | few | TRBV11-3 | TRBD1 | TRBJ1-2
CASSRDQGIYGYTF | TGTGCCAGTAGTAGAGATCAGGGCATCTATGGCTACACCTTC | . | TRBV19 | . | TRBJ1-2
CASSLGGVGANVLTF | TGTGCCAGCAGCTTAGGAGGGGTCGGGGCCAACGTCCTGACTTTC | few | TRBV11-3 | . | TRBJ2-6
CASSPPAAGGAYNEQFF | TGTGCCAGCTCACCACCGGCCGCGGGAGGGGCCTACAATGAGCAGTTCTTC | . | TRBV18 | TRBD2 | TRBJ2-1
CATTGLDRVGLDEQFF | TGTGCCACCACAGGCCTGGACAGGGTAGGTTTGGATGAGCAGTTCTTC | . | TRBV28 | TRBD1 | TRBJ2-1
CASSLSGPTNTEAFF | TGTGCCAGCAGCCTCTCGGGACCTACGAACACTGAAGCTTTCTTT | few | TRBV6-8 | . | TRBJ1-1
CASLQGSSTDTQYF | TGTGCCAGCTTACAGGGTTCTAGCACAGATACGCAGTATTTT | . | TRBV18 | . | TRBJ2-3
CASRVTGDTGELFF | TGTGCCAGCAGGGTAACAGGGGACACCGGGGAGCTGTTTTTT | . | TRBV14 | TRBD1 | TRBJ2-2
CASMRSVVETQYF | TGCGCCAGCATGCGCTCCGTGGTAGAGACCCAGTACTTC | . | TRBV10-2 | . | TRBJ2-5
CAWRVPNTEAFF | TGTGCCTGGAGAGTGCCGAACACTGAAGCTTTCTTT | . | TRBV30 | . | TRBJ1-1
CASSLGGDQETQYF | TGCGCCAGCAGCTTGGGGGGGGATCAAGAGACCCAGTACTTC | . | TRBV5-1 | . | TRBJ2-5
CASSFDGGVDTQYF | TGTGCCAGCAGCTTCGACGGGGGGGTAGATACGCAGTATTTT | many | TRBV11-3 | TRBD2 | TRBJ2-3
CASSPNTGELFF | TGTGCCAGCTCACCAAACACCGGGGAGCTGTTTTTT | . | TRBV18 | . | TRBJ2-2
CAISHLVAGESTDTQYF | TGTGCCATCAGCCATCTTGTAGCGGGAGAGTCAACAGATACGCAGTATTTT | . | TRBV6-8 | TRBD2 | TRBJ2-3
CASSVQADHEQYF | TGTGCCAGCAGCGTACAGGCAGATCACGAGCAGTACTTC | few | TRBV9 | . | TRBJ2-7
CASRKPPETQYF | TGTGCCAGCAGAAAGCCCCCCGAGACCCAGTACTTC | few | TRBV28 | . | TRBJ2-5
CASSYGGPPYEQYF | TGTGCCAGCAGTTACGGGGGGCCTCCCTACGAGCAGTACTTC | . | TRBV6-8 | . | TRBJ2-7
CASGLGVVGAGDTQYF | TGTGCTAGTGGTTTGGGAGTTGTGGGGGCTGGAGATACGCAGTATTTT | . | TRBV12-5 | . | TRBJ2-3
CASSPRLAADTQYF | TGCGCCAGCAGCCCCCGACTAGCCGCAGATACGCAGTATTTT | . | TRBV5-1 | TRBD2 | TRBJ2-3
CASTQEGGSGGSPLHF | TGTGCCAGCACCCAGGAGGGGGGCTCTGGGGGATCACCCCTCCACTTT | . | TRBV28 | . | TRBJ1-6
CASTRGRANIQYF | TGTGCCAGTACCCGAGGGAGGGCCAACATTCAGTACTTC | . | TRBV19 | TRBD2 | TRBJ2-4
CASSLAGDDYGYTF | TGTGCCAGCAGCTTGGCCGGGGACGACTATGGCTACACCTTC | many | TRBV11-3 | . | TRBJ1-2
CASSLSRGYGNTIYF | TGTGCCAGCAGTTTATCACGAGGTTACGGAAACACCATATATTTT | . | TRBV28 | . | TRBJ1-3
CASTSRAQRAYEQYF | TGTGCCAGCACCTCCAGGGCTCAGCGGGCCTACGAGCAGTACTTC | . | TRBV27 | . | TRBJ2-7
CASSRGTDSNQPQHF | TGCGCCAGCAGCCGAGGGACCGATAGCAATCAGCCCCAGCATTTT | . | TRBV5-1 | . | TRBJ1-5
CASSYQKTSGRSGEQFF | TGTGCCAGCAGTTACCAAAAGACTAGCGGGAGATCTGGTGAGCAGTTCTTC | . | TRBV6-8 | TRBD2 | TRBJ2-1
CSVGRVSNEKLFF | TGCAGCGTTGGCAGGGTTTCTAATGAAAAACTGTTTTTT | . | TRBV29-1 | . | TRBJ1-4
CASSVRIGYEQYF | TGCGCCAGCAGCGTCAGGATCGGCTACGAGCAGTACTTC | few | TRBV23-1 | . | TRBJ2-7
CAWLRQGADGYTF | TGTGCCTGGTTAAGACAGGGGGCAGATGGCTACACCTTC | few | TRBV30 | TRBD1 | TRBJ1-2
CASKDTGWNTGELFF | TGTGCCAGTAAAGACACAGGATGGAACACCGGGGAGCTGTTTTTT | . | TRBV19 | . | TRBJ2-2
CASSQTGTSGRWATGELFF | TGTGCCAGCAGCCAAACCGGGACTAGCGGGAGGTGGGCCACCGGGGAGCTGTTTTTT | few | TRBV11-3 | TRBD2 | TRBJ2-2
CASSLGSGVVGYTF | TGTGCCAGCAGCTTAGGTTCAGGGGTGGTCGGCTACACCTTC | few | TRBV7-6 | . | TRBJ1-2
CASSPGPGGYGYTF | TGTGCCAGCAGTCCCGGTCCAGGAGGCTATGGCTACACCTTC | few | TRBV6-8 | . | TRBJ1-2
CASSSGQGFTEAFF | TGTGCCAGCAGTTCTGGACAGGGGTTCACTGAAGCTTTCTTT | few | TRBV6-8 | TRBD1 | TRBJ1-1
CATSTDPNTEAFF | TGCGCCACATCGACGGACCCTAACACTGAAGCTTTCTTT | . | TRBV10-2 | . | TRBJ1-1
CASSLPLLAGGSFQETQYF | TGCGCCAGCAGCTTACCCCTACTAGCGGGAGGGTCGTTCCAAGAGACCCAGTACTTC | . | TRBV5-1 | TRBD2 | TRBJ2-5
CAIRSGIQETQYF | TGTGCCATCAGGAGCGGGATCCAAGAGACCCAGTACTTC | . | TRBV6-8 | TRBD2 | TRBJ2-5
CASSVATGQGIRADTQYF | TGTGCCAGCAGCGTAGCCACAGGACAGGGGATTCGGGCAGATACGCAGTATTTT | . | TRBV9 | TRBD1 | TRBJ2-3